This T cell receptor beta chain was retrieved from a study of CD8+CD57+ T cells in acquired aplastic anemia. General study points: For CD8+ Simpson's diversity, patients and controls showed no significant difference. Comparison of patients with controls identified 25 to 30 shared CD8+ CDR3 sequences.

Of note for this clonotype: Its target is unknown.

Those patients picked for sequencing had displayed CD8+CD57+ cell expansion on flow cytometry. Genomic DNA provided the template from which TCR beta VDJ and CDR3 profiles were obtained. TCRdb re-analysed the reads in MiXCR, keeping a single row per CDR3 protein. Here the sample spans fewer than 200,000 distinct CDR3 sequences, 65% to 75% being singletons. The CDR3 contains 14 residues. V lost 0 bases and J 4 bases, leaving 9 bases between the germline ends. Germline V gene lookup returns CDR1 SGHVS and CDR2 FQNEAQ. J is TRBJ1-2 and V is TRBV7-8; D possibly corresponds to TRBD1 (6 bases). The clonotype comes from a human donor with aplastic anemia. Sequences were obtained from sorted CD4+, CD8+, or CD8+CD57+ T cells (not recorded which) from PBMCs. The CDR3 loop is CASSLAGAGYGYTF. The CDR3 DNA reads as TGTGCCAGCAGCTTAGCGGGGGCAGGCTATGGCTACACCTTC.